A single sample is the source of the 21 T cell receptor beta chains below, sequenced in a study of cytomegalovirus exposure and HLA in healthy donors. PCR involved 60 Vbeta and 13 Jbeta primers. The data were produced by immunoSEQ multiplex PCR, yet TCRdb's version contains in-frame clones alone and is incomplete. The sample has 150,000 to 200,000 clones, roughly 80% seen once. Sequenced sample: PBMCs. These receptors all stem from a man in his forties or fifties in good health and CMV-seronegative.

V and J are TRBV28 and TRBJ1-1; D possibly corresponds to TRBD1 (6 bases). V was shortened by 1 base and J by 6 bases, with 15 bases between the two germline ends. From germline, CDR1 is MDHEN and CDR2 SYDVKM. This CDR3 is 15 amino acids long. DNA of the CDR3: TGTGCCAGCAGTTTATCGGGACACCGGGTCCCTGAAGCTTTCTTT. This translates into CASSLSGHRVPEAFF.

In the case of this clone: Other DNA sequences in the sample encode the same CDR3. The rearrangement uses TRBV11-3 and TRBJ1-1; D remains unclear. The germline V gene encodes CDR1 SGHNT and CDR2 YENEEA. Trimming removed 2 bases at V and 1 base at J, with 5 bases between. This CDR3 has 13 amino acids. This chain's CDR3 is CASSLNGNTEAFF. The CDR3 nucleotides are TGTGCCAGCAGCTTAAACGGGAACACTGAAGCTTTCTTT.

The rearrangement links TRBV18 to TRBJ2-7; 10 nucleotides match TRBD1. Trimming took 6 bases from V and 7 from J; bases not matched to a gene: 12. Germline CDR1 reads KGHSH; CDR2 reads LQKENI. The CDR3 is 15 residues long. CDR3 sequence reads: CASSRQGQGKGEQYF. The CDR3 coding sequence is TGTGCCAGCTCCCGTCAGGGACAGGGGAAAGGGGAGCAGTACTTC.

In this sample, this clone turned up once. The V and J genes are TRBV11-1 and TRBJ1-1, with a weak D call TRBD1 (5 bases). Germline CDR1 SGHAT, CDR2 FQDESV (reference sequence). The CDR3 contains 14 residues. V was trimmed by 4 bases and J by 1 base, leaving 10 bases between them. The CDR3 loop reads CASSYPQGNTEAFF. In DNA form, the CDR3 reads TGTGCCAGCAGCTACCCCCAGGGGAACACTGAAGCTTTCTTT. The whole variable domain, remainder taken from reference TRBV11-1 and TRBJ1-1, is EAEVAQSPRYKITEKSQAVAFWCDPISGHATLYWYRQILGQGPELLVQFQDESVVDDSQLPKDRFSAERLKGVDSTLKIQPAELGDSAMYLCASSYPQGNTEAFFGQGTRLTVV.

This chain uses TRBV7-2 with TRBJ2-7; 8 nucleotides align to TRBD1. The CDR3 consists of 14 residues. V gave up 3 bases and J gave up 6 bases; unmatched junction bases: 7. CDR1 and CDR2 from the germline V gene are SGHTA and FQGNSA. The CDR3 DNA is TGTGCCAGCAGCTTGCGGTCAGGGGGCCGCGAGCAGTACTTC. It translates to CASSLRSGGREQYF. The full variable domain, its missing parts supplied by reference TRBV7-2 and TRBJ2-7, is GAGVSQSPSNKVTEKGKDVELRCDPISGHTALYWYRQSLGQGLEFLIYFQGNSAPDKSGLPSDRFSAERTGGSVSTLTIQRTQQEDSAVYLCASSLRSGGREQYFGPGTRLTVT.

CDR3 nucleotides: TGCGCCAGCAGCGGCGGGACAGGGCTATACAATGAGCAGTTCTTC. Its translation is CASSGGTGLYNEQFF. The chain links TRBV5-1 to TRBJ2-1; 9 nucleotides line up with TRBD1. The germline V gene encodes CDR1 SGHRS and CDR2 YFSETQ. V trimming: 4 bases; J trimming: 4 bases; junction bases outside the gene matches: 6. The CDR3 runs to 15 residues.

The chain combines TRBV7-2 with TRBJ1-5, with 8 bases matching TRBD1. V shed 5 bases, J shed 0 bases, and the junction held 3 bases outside the gene matches. The CDR3 runs 15 residues. Per the germline V gene, CDR1 is SGHTA and CDR2 is FQGNSA. CDR3 nucleotides: TGTGCCAGCAGCCAACAGGGGGTTAGCAATCAGCCCCAGCATTTT. Amino acids: CASSQQGVSNQPQHF.

This clone has more than one count but fewer than ten. The rearrangement joins TRBV4-1 to TRBJ2-2, with D unresolved. This CDR3 is 13 amino acids long. V gave up 0 bases and J gave up 6 bases, with 5 bases separating them. CDR1 and CDR2 (germline): MGHRA, YSYEKL. The CDR3 is CASSQEQPGELFF. DNA of the CDR3: TGCGCCAGCAGCCAAGAACAGCCCGGGGAGCTGTTTTTT.

The V gene is TRBV7-9, the J gene TRBJ2-3; 7 bases agree with TRBD1. The CDR3 totals 13 residues. The germline V gene encodes CDR1 SEHNR and CDR2 FQNEAQ (reference sequence). With V trimmed by 10 bases and J by 0 bases, 4 bases remained unmatched. The CDR3 DNA follows: TGTGCCATGGGGACAGCTAGCACAGATACGCAGTATTTT. Translating it yields CAMGTASTDTQYF.

The rearrangement links TRBV6-5 to TRBJ1-3, with D unclear. The germline V and J ends were trimmed by 4 bases and 0 bases, with 13 bases remaining between them. Germline V gene data show CDR1 as MNHEY and CDR2 as SVGAGI. CDR3 length equals 16 residues. The CDR3 region is CASSSGVHGSGNTIYF. In nucleotides, the CDR3 is TGTGCCAGCAGTTCTGGAGTCCATGGCTCTGGAAACACCATATATTTT.

J is TRBJ1-1 and V is TRBV6-6; 7 nucleotides line up with TRBD1. The V and J ends lost 7 bases and 5 bases, in that order; junction bases with no gene match: 10. The V gene's germline CDR1 is MNHNY and CDR2 SVGAGI (reference sequence). The length of the CDR3 is 14 residues. The CDR3 reads CASTSEGAGTEAFF. CDR3 nucleotides: TGTGCCAGCACCTCGGAGGGGGCGGGAACTGAAGCTTTCTTT.

The chain links TRBV5-6 to TRBJ1-3; perhaps TRBD1 as D (6 bases). This CDR3 spans 15 amino acids. Germline V lookup: CDR1 SGHDT, CDR2 YYEEEE. The V and J ends lost 4 bases and 0 bases respectively, with 11 bases between them. The CDR3 sequence is CASSVTGSSGNTIYF. The CDR3 nucleotides read TGTGCCAGCAGCGTGACAGGAAGCTCTGGAAACACCATATATTTT.

The chain has TRBV7-9 and TRBJ1-6; D is possibly TRBD1 (6 bases). This CDR3 spans 15 amino acids. CDR1 is SEHNR and CDR2 is FQNEAQ in the germline V gene (reference sequence). V was pared by 5 bases and J by 5 bases, with 13 bases between. CDR3 in DNA: TGTGCCAGCAGCGCCCAGGGGATGGATAATTCACCCCTCCACTTT. Translated, it gives CASSAQGMDNSPLHF.

The chain has TRBV2 and TRBJ2-3, with 13 bases aligning to TRBD2. CDR3 length: 16 amino acids. The junction had 3 bases not matched to a gene; V was cut back by 5 bases and J by 1 base. Germline V CDR1 and CDR2: SNHLY, FYNNEI. The CDR3 reads CASSRGTSGGTDTQYF. CDR3 nucleotide sequence: TGTGCCAGCAGTAGAGGGACTAGCGGGGGCACAGATACGCAGTATTTT.

The chain recombines TRBV19 with TRBJ1-1, with 9 bases matching TRBD1. Germline trimming cut 3 bases from V and 0 bases from J; bases unmatched to any gene: 2. This CDR3 comprises 15 residues. The germline CDR1 and CDR2 sequences are LNHDA and SQIVND (reference sequence). The CDR3 is CASSMGQGLNTEAFF. The CDR3 bases are TGTGCCAGTAGTATGGGACAGGGCTTGAACACTGAAGCTTTCTTT.

The chain combines TRBV6-1 with TRBJ2-4; 8 nucleotides align to TRBD1. This CDR3 has 14 residues. Germline-derived CDR1 and CDR2 are MNHNS and SASEGT. V was clipped by 6 bases and J by 5 bases; unmatched bases: 6. CDR3 nucleotide sequence: TGTGCCAGCAGAGCTCCGGGACAGGAAAACATTCAGTACTTC. This translates into CASRAPGQENIQYF.

This clone was picked up one time. The chain recombines TRBV7-2 with TRBJ2-1; 7 positions agree with TRBD2. The CDR3 extends over 13 amino acids. Germline-derived CDR1 and CDR2 are SGHTA and FQGNSA. After removal of 8 bases from V and 10 bases from J, the junction contained 11 bases not matched to a gene. CDR3 in amino acids: CASRPGLVHEQFF. The CDR3 bases are TGTGCCAGCCGACCCGGACTAGTTCACGAGCAGTTCTTC.

This chain connects TRBV11-2 to TRBJ1-6; unclear D gene. Deletions cut 0 bases from V and 8 bases from J, with 8 bases between. The CDR3 is 14 residues long. CDR1 SGHAT and CDR2 FQNNGV come from the germline V gene. The CDR3 DNA is TGTGCCAGCAGCTTAGACCCGTCTTATTCACCCCTCCACTTT. Translation gives CASSLDPSYSPLHF.

This clone was recorded only once. The genes are TRBV6-6 and TRBJ1-2, with a weak D call TRBD1 (5 bases). Germline loops: CDR1 MNHNY, CDR2 SVGAGI (reference sequence). V was pared by 1 base and J by 1 base, with 10 bases between. The length of the CDR3 is 15 residues. The CDR3 region is CASSYWRQSNYGYTF. CDR3 nucleotide sequence: TGTGCCAGCAGTTACTGGAGACAGAGTAACTATGGCTACACCTTC.

CDR3 protein: CASSWPQANRGYTF. In DNA form, the CDR3 reads TGTGCCAGCAGCTGGCCCCAGGCAAATCGGGGCTACACCTTC. The genes are TRBV7-2 and TRBJ1-2; D unclear. This CDR3 comprises 14 residues. CDR1 and CDR2 (germline): SGHTA, FQGNSA. V shed 4 bases and J shed 8 bases, with 17 bases lying between them.

The rearrangement links TRBV2 to TRBJ2-7, with TRBD2 matching 8 bases. Germline CDR1 and CDR2: SNHLY and FYNNEI. This CDR3 region has 13 residues. J was trimmed by 4 bases and V by 10 bases; bases with no gene match: 9. For the CDR3, the DNA is TGTGCCACCAAAGCGGGGGCGGAGTACGAGCAGTACTTC. The encoded protein is CATKAGAEYEQYF.